This passage covers 20 T cell receptor beta chains from one sample sequenced in a study of blood T cell repertoires in COVID-19. Profiled with immunoSEQ multiplex PCR; TCRdb holds only in-frame clones, not every one. In the table there are around 62,000 clones, more than 70% of which are singletons. Sequenced sample: peripheral blood. Every receptor here comes from a middle-aged man with active COVID-19.

This chain links TRBV5-1 with TRBJ2-5; possible D gene TRBD2, 5 bases. Trimming left V 0 bases short and J 1 base short, with 10 bases between. CDR1 and CDR2 from the germline V gene are SGHRS and YFSETQ. The CDR3 length is 15 residues. CDR3 residues: CASSLGRTSQETQYF. In nucleotides, the CDR3 is TGCGCCAGCAGCTTGGGGAGGACTTCCCAAGAGACCCAGTACTTC.

V gene TRBV5-1 combines with J gene TRBJ1-6; no clear D gene. The V and J ends lost 8 bases and 7 bases respectively, with 16 bases between them. The germline V gene has CDR1 SGHRS and CDR2 YFSETQ. The CDR3 covers 14 residues. The CDR3 protein is CARGYSAANSPLHF. CDR3 nucleotide sequence: TGCGCCAGGGGCTATTCGGCAGCCAATTCACCCCTCCACTTT.

V gene TRBV2 combines with J gene TRBJ2-4; TRBD2 agrees at 7 bases. Germline CDR1 and CDR2: SNHLY and FYNNEI. There are 16 residues in the CDR3. J gave up 2 bases and V 4 bases, and 8 bases lay outside the gene matches. The CDR3 reads CASSGLWSGTKNIQYF. The CDR3 DNA is TGTGCCAGCAGTGGGTTGTGGAGCGGGACCAAAAACATTCAGTACTTC.

This rearrangement joins TRBV2 to TRBJ2-1; TRBD2 aligns across 8 bases. This CDR3 comprises 11 residues. V gave up 6 bases and J gave up 15 bases; unmatched junction bases: 7. CDR1 and CDR2 (germline): SNHLY, FYNNEI. The CDR3 loop is CASSLAGYRFF. The CDR3 DNA is TGTGCCAGCAGCTTAGCGGGGTATCGGTTCTTC.

The V and J genes are TRBV11-2 and TRBJ2-7; 9 bases align to TRBD1. The CDR3 extends over 14 amino acids. Germline V gene lookup returns CDR1 SGHAT and CDR2 FQNNGV. After removal of 1 base from V and 2 bases from J, the junction contained 0 bases not matched to a gene. The CDR3 protein is CASSLGTGAYEQYF. As DNA, the CDR3 is TGTGCCAGCAGCTTAGGGACAGGGGCCTACGAGCAGTACTTC.

This clone showed up just a few times. This rearrangement joins TRBV2 to TRBJ2-7; possibly TRBD1 for D (6 bases). The CDR3 runs 14 residues. V was cut by 4 bases and J by 5 bases, with 15 bases left in between. The germline gives CDR1 SNHLY, CDR2 FYNNEI. The DNA of the CDR3 is TGTGCCAGCAGTGTGGCAGGGGCGCATAACGAGCAGTACTTC. Its protein product is CASSVAGAHNEQYF.

V gene TRBV4-3 combines with J gene TRBJ2-1; D remains unclear. Trimming stripped 0 bases from V and 3 bases from J, with 15 bases between. CDR1 and CDR2 from the germline V gene are LGHNA and YSLEER. The CDR3 loop spans 17 amino acids. The CDR3 reads CASSQDGPGAYYNEQFF. CDR3 coding DNA: TGCGCCAGCAGCCAAGATGGTCCCGGAGCCTACTACAATGAGCAGTTCTTC.

This chain links TRBV19 with TRBJ2-1; 8 positions agree with TRBD2. J was trimmed by 0 bases and V by 5 bases; bases with no gene match: 9. Germline V CDR1 and CDR2: LNHDA, SQIVND (reference sequence). There are 17 residues in the CDR3. The CDR3 reads CASSPPYSGASYNEQFF. The CDR3 DNA reads as TGTGCCAGTAGTCCACCCTATAGCGGGGCCTCCTACAATGAGCAGTTCTTC.

The rearrangement uses TRBV6-1 and TRBJ2-3; D may be TRBD2 (6 bases). CDR1 and CDR2 (germline): MNHNS, SASEGT. CDR3 length: 15 residues. V lost 2 bases, J lost 1 base, and 10 bases lay in between. CDR3 in amino acids: CASSEFSGGTDTQYF. In DNA form, the CDR3 reads TGTGCCAGCAGTGAATTCTCGGGGGGCACAGATACGCAGTATTTT.

The chain joins TRBV7-9 to TRBJ1-1; D gene uncertain. There are 10 residues in the CDR3. The germline V gene has CDR1 SEHNR and CDR2 FQNEAQ (reference sequence). V shed 5 bases and J shed 8 bases, with 6 bases lying between them. CDR3 in DNA: TGTGCCAGCAGCCTTCTAGAAGCTTTCTTT. Translating it yields CASSLLEAFF.

The chain couples TRBV7-2 to TRBJ1-4, with D possibly being TRBD1 (6 bases). Trimming removed 4 bases from V and 0 bases from J, with 15 bases in between. The CDR3 totals 17 residues. In germline, CDR1 is SGHTA, CDR2 FQGNSA. This CDR3 reads CASSSRGDVATNEKLFF. The CDR3 nucleotides read TGTGCCAGCAGCTCCAGGGGAGACGTTGCAACTAATGAAAAACTGTTTTTT.

The rearrangement links TRBV7-9 to TRBJ1-6; TRBD1 aligns across 9 bases. V was pared by 5 bases and J by 7 bases, with 6 bases of the junction left unmatched. This CDR3 spans 15 amino acids. CDR1 is SEHNR, CDR2 FQNEAQ, per germline (reference sequence). The CDR3, as DNA: TGTGCCAGCAGCGCGATGGGACAGGGAAATTCACCCCTCCACTTT. The encoded protein is CASSAMGQGNSPLHF.

The genes are TRBV28 and TRBJ2-1, with 14 bases lining up with TRBD2. The CDR3 runs to 17 residues. The junction had 11 bases not matched to a gene; V was cut back by 5 bases and J by 8 bases. Germline values: CDR1 MDHEN, CDR2 SYDVKM. CDR3 sequence (DNA): TGTGCCAGCAGTACCCCGACCGGGACTAGCGGGAGAGATGAGCAGTTCTTC. Protein product: CASSTPTGTSGRDEQFF. Full variable domain (missing parts from reference TRBV28 and TRBJ2-1): DVKVTQSSRYLVKRTGEKVFLECVQDMDHENMFWYRQDPGLGLRLIYFSYDVKMKEKGDIPEGYSVSREKKERFSLILESASTNQTSMYLCASSTPTGTSGRDEQFFGPGTRLTVL.

This chain connects TRBV4-3 to TRBJ2-3; 15 nucleotides match TRBD2. The CDR3 is 22 amino acids. Per the germline V gene, CDR1 is LGHNA and CDR2 is YSLEER. Unmatched junction bases numbered 15, after V lost 2 bases and J lost 0 bases. CDR3 nucleotides: TGCGCCAGCAGCCAACAATTTCCGGGACTAGCGGGGGGTAGGTCTAGCACAGATACGCAGTATTTT. Translation gives CASSQQFPGLAGGRSSTDTQYF.

The J gene is TRBJ2-7, the V gene TRBV7-9, with D possibly being TRBD2 (6 bases). In germline, CDR1 is SEHNR, CDR2 FQNEAQ (reference sequence). The CDR3 consists of 14 residues. The V end was cut by 1 base, the J end by 7 bases, with 14 bases between. Here the CDR3 DNA reads TGTGCCAGCAGCTTAGGTGGGCTAGCGTGGGAGCAGTACTTC. Residues: CASSLGGLAWEQYF.

The J gene is TRBJ1-6, the V gene TRBV30, with D possibly being TRBD1 (5 bases). The CDR3 sequence is 15 residues long. With 2 bases removed from V and 7 bases from J, the gap between germline ends came to 15 bases. Per germline, CDR1 GTSNPN and CDR2 SVGIG (reference sequence). The CDR3 region has the DNA TGTGCCTGGAGTAAGGACATATGGATGAATTCACCCCTCCACTTT. Protein sequence: CAWSKDIWMNSPLHF.

The chain couples TRBV5-1 to TRBJ2-7, with D possibly being TRBD2 (7 bases). Germline CDR1 is SGHRS and CDR2 is YFSETQ. The CDR3 has 15 amino acids. Trimming left V 4 bases short and J 0 bases short, with 14 bases between. The CDR3 spells CASSDRGAFSYEQYF. The DNA for the CDR3 is TGCGCCAGCAGCGACCGGGGGGCCTTCTCCTACGAGCAGTACTTC.

The rearrangement links TRBV7-9 to TRBJ2-2; 10 bases map to TRBD2. There are 17 residues in the CDR3. The V gene's germline CDR1 is SEHNR and CDR2 FQNEAQ (reference sequence). Trimming cost V 3 bases and J 2 bases; bases outside gene matches: 6. DNA of the CDR3: TGTGCCAGCAGCTTCCGGACTAGCGGAACTAACACCGGGGAGCTGTTTTTT. Translated, it gives CASSFRTSGTNTGELFF.

This clone was found once. This chain links TRBV4-2 with TRBJ2-7; 9 nucleotides align to TRBD2. This CDR3 is built from 16 residues. CDR1 is LGHNA, CDR2 YNFKEQ, per germline. J was trimmed by 4 bases and V by 4 bases; bases with no gene match: 11. The CDR3 is CASSRDYSGRDYEQYF. CDR3 sequence (DNA): TGTGCCAGCAGCCGAGATTATAGCGGGAGAGATTACGAGCAGTACTTC.

The gene calls are TRBV29-1 and TRBJ1-1; 8 bases fit TRBD1. With 4 bases clipped from V and 8 bases from J, the junction kept 6 bases outside the gene matches. From germline, CDR1 is SQVTM and CDR2 ANQGSEA. The CDR3 is made up of 12 amino acids. The CDR3 sequence is CSVGLDRVEAFF. In nucleotides, the CDR3 is TGCAGCGTTGGGTTGGACAGGGTAGAAGCTTTCTTT.